The text below deals with one T cell receptor (beta chain). This entry is derived from a study of radiation and T cells in renal cell carcinoma. Time point denoted: blood 2 weeks post-SBRT. Treatment in this sample: 15 Gy SBRT to primary tumor, nephrectomy 4 weeks later. This renal cell carcinoma was of the clear cell type. Per germline, CDR1 LNHNV and CDR2 YYDKDF (reference sequence). There are 14 residues in the CDR3. With 6 bases clipped from V and 2 bases from J, the junction kept 4 bases outside the gene matches. Clones were read by immunoSEQ multiplex PCR, and TCRdb kept only the in-frame ones, dropping some. In the table there are about 130,000 clones, around 89% of which are singletons.

The chain links TRBV15 to TRBJ2-3, with TRBD2 identical over 8 bases. Sequencing used blood, obtained from a patient whose treatment included radiotherapy and nephrectomy. This TCR derives from a woman aged 65 to 85 with renal cell carcinoma. CDR3: CATSSGGHTDTQYF. CDR3 DNA: TGTGCCACCAGTTCGGGGGGGCACACAGATACGCAGTATTTT.